Listed here are 5 T cell receptor beta chains from one sample, sequenced in a study of blood T cell repertoires in COVID-19. Using immunoSEQ multiplex PCR, the repertoire was profiled, and TCRdb retains in-frame clones only, with some absent. The sample consists of about 190,000 clones, about 81% of them appearing once. Sequencing used peripheral blood. The origin of the receptors is a woman over 75 with COVID-19, enrolled during active disease.

This sequence joins TRBV5-1 and TRBJ2-7; TRBD2 aligns across 7 bases. Germline V gene lookup returns CDR1 SGHRS and CDR2 YFSETQ. The ends lost 4 bases at V and 3 bases at J; junction bases unmatched: 7. This CDR3 has 14 residues. DNA for the CDR3: TGCGCCAGCAGCCCGGACGGCGGGGGCTACGAGCAGTACTTC. Protein: CASSPDGGGYEQYF.

The chain uses TRBV5-4 and TRBJ1-4, with 9 bases matching TRBD1. Germline CDR1 reads SGHNT; CDR2 reads YYREEE (reference sequence). The CDR3 sequence is 17 residues long. V lost 4 bases, J lost 5 bases, and 12 bases stayed unmatched. In nucleotides, the CDR3 is TGTGCCAGCAGCCACCCGGGACAGGGTGCACCCAATGAAAAACTGTTTTTT. Its protein product is CASSHPGQGAPNEKLFF.

V usage is TRBV7-3 and J usage is TRBJ2-7, with D tentatively TRBD1 (5 bases). V shed 2 bases and J shed 4 bases, with 15 bases lying between them. This CDR3 spans 15 amino acids. CDR1 and CDR2 (germline): SGHTA, FQGTGA. The CDR3 DNA reads TGTGCCAGCAGCTTAGGTGCAGGGATCGCTTACGAGCAGTACTTC. This translates into CASSLGAGIAYEQYF.

The V gene is TRBV5-4, the J gene TRBJ2-1; 9 bases fit TRBD2. This CDR3 is 14 amino acids long. CDR1 is SGHNT and CDR2 is YYREEE in the germline V gene (reference sequence). V gave up 1 base and J gave up 6 bases; unmatched junction bases: 2. The DNA of the CDR3 is TGTGCCAGCAGCTTGAGGGGACTAGCCAATGAGCAGTTCTTC. This encodes CASSLRGLANEQFF.

This clone was counted many times. The CDR3 protein is CATSDRGTSGMQADTQYF. The CDR3 DNA sequence: TGTGCCACCAGTGACCGCGGGACTAGCGGGATGCAGGCAGATACGCAGTATTTT. The chain combines TRBV24-1 with TRBJ2-3, with 13 bases aligning to TRBD2. CDR1 KGHDR and CDR2 SFDVKD come from the germline V gene. V trimming: 4 bases; J trimming: 4 bases; junction bases outside the gene matches: 10. The CDR3 is 18 amino acids.